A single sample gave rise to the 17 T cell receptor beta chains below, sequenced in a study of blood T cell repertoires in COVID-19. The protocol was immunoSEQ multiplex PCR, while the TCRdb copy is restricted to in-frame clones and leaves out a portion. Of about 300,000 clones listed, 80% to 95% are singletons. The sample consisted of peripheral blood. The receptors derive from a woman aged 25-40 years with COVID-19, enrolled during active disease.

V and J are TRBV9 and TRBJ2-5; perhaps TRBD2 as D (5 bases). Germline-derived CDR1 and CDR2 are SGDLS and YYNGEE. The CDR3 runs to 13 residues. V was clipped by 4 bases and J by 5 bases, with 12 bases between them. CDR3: CASSSDLGETQYF. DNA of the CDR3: TGTGCCAGCAGCTCGGACTTGGGGGAGACCCAGTACTTC.

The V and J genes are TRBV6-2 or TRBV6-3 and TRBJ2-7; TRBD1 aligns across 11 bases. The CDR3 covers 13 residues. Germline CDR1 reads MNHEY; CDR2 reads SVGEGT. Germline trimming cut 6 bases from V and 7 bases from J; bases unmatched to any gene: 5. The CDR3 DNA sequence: TGTGCCAGCAGCACAGGGACAGGGGGTGAGCAGTACTTC. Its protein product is CASSTGTGGEQYF.

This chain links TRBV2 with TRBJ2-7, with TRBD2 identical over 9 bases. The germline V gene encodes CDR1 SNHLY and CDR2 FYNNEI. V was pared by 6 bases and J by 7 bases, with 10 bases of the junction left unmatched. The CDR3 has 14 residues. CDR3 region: CASRATSGMGEQYF. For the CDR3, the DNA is TGTGCCAGCAGGGCGACTAGCGGTATGGGTGAGCAGTACTTC.

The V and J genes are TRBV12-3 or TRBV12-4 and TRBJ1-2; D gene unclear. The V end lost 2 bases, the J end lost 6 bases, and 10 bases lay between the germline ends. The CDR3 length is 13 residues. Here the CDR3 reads CASSLREIDGYTF. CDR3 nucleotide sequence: TGTGCCAGCAGTTTAAGGGAGATAGATGGCTACACCTTC.

The CDR3 region has the DNA TGCGCCAGCAGTCCTCTCGGAGGGGAGTCCGAGCAGTACTTC. It encodes CASSPLGGESEQYF. This chain connects TRBV10-1 to TRBJ2-7, with D possibly being TRBD2 (6 bases). Germline assignment: CDR1 WNHNN and CDR2 SYGVQD (reference sequence). The CDR3 loop spans 14 amino acids. The V gene lost 5 bases and the J gene lost 6 bases, with 17 bases spanning the gap.

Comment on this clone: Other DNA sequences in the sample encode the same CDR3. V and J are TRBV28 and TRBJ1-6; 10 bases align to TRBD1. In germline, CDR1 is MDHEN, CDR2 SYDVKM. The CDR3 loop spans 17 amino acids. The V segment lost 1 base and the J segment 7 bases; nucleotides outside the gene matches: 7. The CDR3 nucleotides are TGTGCCAGCAGTTTATATAGAGGGGACAGGGGAAATTCACCCCTCCACTTT. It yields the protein CASSLYRGDRGNSPLHF.

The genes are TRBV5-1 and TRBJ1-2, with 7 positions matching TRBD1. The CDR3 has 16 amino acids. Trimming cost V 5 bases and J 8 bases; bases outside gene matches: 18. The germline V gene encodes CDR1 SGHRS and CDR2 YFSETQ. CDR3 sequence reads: CASRTPGGPRPNGYTF. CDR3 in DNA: TGCGCCAGCAGGACTCCAGGGGGGCCGCGCCCTAACGGCTACACCTTC. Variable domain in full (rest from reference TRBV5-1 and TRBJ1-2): KAGVTQTPRYLIKTRGQQVTLSCSPISGHRSVSWYQQTPGQGLQFLFEYFSETQRNKGNFPGRFSGRQFSNSRSEMNVSTLELGDSALYLCASRTPGGPRPNGYTFGSGTRLTVV.

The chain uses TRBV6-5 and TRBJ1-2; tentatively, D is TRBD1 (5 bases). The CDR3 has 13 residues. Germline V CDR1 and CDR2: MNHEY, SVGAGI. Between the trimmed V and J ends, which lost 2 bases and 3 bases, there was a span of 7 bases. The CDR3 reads CASSYGGDYGYTF. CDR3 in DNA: TGTGCCAGCAGTTACGGGGGGGACTATGGCTACACCTTC.

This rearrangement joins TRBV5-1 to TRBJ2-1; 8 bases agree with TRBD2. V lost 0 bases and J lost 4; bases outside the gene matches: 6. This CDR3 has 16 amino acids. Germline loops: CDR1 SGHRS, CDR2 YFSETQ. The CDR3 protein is CASSLGSGSRYNEQFF. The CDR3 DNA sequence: TGCGCCAGCAGCTTGGGGAGCGGGAGTCGTTACAATGAGCAGTTCTTC.

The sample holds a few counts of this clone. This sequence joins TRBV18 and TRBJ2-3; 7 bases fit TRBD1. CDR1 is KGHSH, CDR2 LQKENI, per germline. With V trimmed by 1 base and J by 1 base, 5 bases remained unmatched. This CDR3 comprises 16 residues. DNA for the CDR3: TGTGCCAGCTCACCACTTTCGGGACAGCGCACAGATACGCAGTATTTT. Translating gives CASSPLSGQRTDTQYF.

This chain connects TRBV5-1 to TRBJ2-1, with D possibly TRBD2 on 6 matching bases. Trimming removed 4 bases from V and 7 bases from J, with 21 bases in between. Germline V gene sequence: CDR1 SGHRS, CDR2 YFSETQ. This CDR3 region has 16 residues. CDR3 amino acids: CASSLTGTGLENEQFF. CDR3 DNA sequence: TGCGCCAGCAGCCTCACCGGGACTGGCCTGGAGAATGAGCAGTTCTTC.

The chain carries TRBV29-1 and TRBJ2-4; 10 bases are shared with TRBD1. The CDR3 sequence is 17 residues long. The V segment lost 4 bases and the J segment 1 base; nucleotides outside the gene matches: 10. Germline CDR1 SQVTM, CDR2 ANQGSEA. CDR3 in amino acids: CSVGWGGQGSAKNIQYF. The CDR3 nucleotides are TGCAGCGTTGGTTGGGGGGGACAGGGGTCGGCCAAAAACATTCAGTACTTC.

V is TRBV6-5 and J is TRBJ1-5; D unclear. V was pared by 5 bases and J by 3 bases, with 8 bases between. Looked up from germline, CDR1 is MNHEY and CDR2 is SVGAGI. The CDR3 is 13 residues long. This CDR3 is CASSQTYNQPQHF. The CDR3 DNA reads TGTGCCAGCAGTCAAACTTACAATCAGCCCCAGCATTTT.

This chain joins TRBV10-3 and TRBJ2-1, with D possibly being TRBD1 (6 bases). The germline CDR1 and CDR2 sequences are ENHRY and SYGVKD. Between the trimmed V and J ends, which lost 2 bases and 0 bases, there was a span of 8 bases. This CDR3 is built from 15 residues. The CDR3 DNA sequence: TGTGCCATCAGTGAGACAGGGCCCTCCTACAATGAGCAGTTCTTC. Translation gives CAISETGPSYNEQFF.

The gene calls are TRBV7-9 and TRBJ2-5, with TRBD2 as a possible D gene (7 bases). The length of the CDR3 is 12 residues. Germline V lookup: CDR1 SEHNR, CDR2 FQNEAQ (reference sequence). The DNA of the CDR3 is TGTGGAAGTTGTAGGGGGGGAGAGACCCAGTACTTC. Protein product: CGSCRGGETQYF.

DNA for the CDR3: TGTGCCAGCAGCCAAGGGAGCGGGCCCTCCGCCTACGAGCAGTACTTC. It is translated as CASSQGSGPSAYEQYF. The V gene is TRBV3-1 (or the pseudogene TRBV3-2), the J gene TRBJ2-7, with D perhaps TRBD2 (6 bases). Germline V lookup: CDR1 LGHDT, CDR2 YNNKEL (reference sequence). Deletions cut 1 base from V and 2 bases from J, with 15 bases between. The length of the CDR3 is 16 residues.

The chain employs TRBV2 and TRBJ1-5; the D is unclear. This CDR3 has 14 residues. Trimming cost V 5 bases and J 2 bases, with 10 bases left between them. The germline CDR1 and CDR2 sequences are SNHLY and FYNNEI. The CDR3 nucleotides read TGTGCCAGCAGTTCTACTATGGGCAATCAGCCCCAGCATTTT. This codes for CASSSTMGNQPQHF.